This T cell receptor beta chain was obtained from a study of OX40 agonist ivuxolimab in advanced cancers. Across the whole study: Those enrolled were roughly 80% male, with a mean age of around 60 years and ages from roughly 20 to 85.

Germline CDR1 is MNHEY and CDR2 is SVGAGI. Trimming at V came to 4 bases and at J to 4 bases, leaving 4 bases not matched to a gene. This CDR3 is 14 amino acids long. As to this clone: The antigen is not known.

Study-level points and caveats: In a subset of nonresponders, normalized T-cell clonal expansion was also low.

Generated by immunoSEQ multiplex PCR, the TCRdb table keeps only in-frame clones and is missing some. The sample records tens of thousands of clones, 80% to 90% being singletons. The sequencing used CD4+ or CD8+ T cells sorted from blood, collected in a trial of the OX40 agonist ivuxolimab. The receptor comes from an adult with an advanced solid tumor such as melanoma, head and neck, liver or kidney cancer. This chain joins TRBV6-5 and TRBJ2-1; 7 nucleotides agree with TRBD2. CDR3 nucleotide sequence: TGTGCCAGCAGTTCGGGGGGACCTTACAATGAGCAGTTCTTC. Translating it yields CASSSGGPYNEQFF.